The 13 T cell receptor beta chains in this list originate from one sample, sequenced in a study of T cell responses to AZD1222 COVID-19 vaccine. Sequencing used immunoSEQ multiplex PCR; TCRdb keeps in-frame clones, though not all of them. The repertoire holds around 140,000 clones, 90% to 95% seen once, with 1.6% in the top ten. Sequenced material: peripheral blood, taken on day 0 of AZD1222 vaccination. The receptors originated from an adult in good health.

J is TRBJ1-1 and V is TRBV3-1 (or the pseudogene TRBV3-2); weak D call: TRBD1 (5 bases). Germline loops: CDR1 LGHDT, CDR2 YNNKEL (reference sequence). Trimming removed 1 base from V and 3 bases from J, with 9 bases in between. CDR3 length: 14 residues. CDR3 coding DNA: TGTGCCAGCAGCCAAGGCCGGGGGTACACTGAAGCTTTCTTT. It specifies CASSQGRGYTEAFF.

The chain joins TRBV18 to TRBJ1-5, with D tentatively TRBD1 (6 bases). The CDR3 contains 14 residues. Trimming removed 3 bases at V and 3 bases at J, with 9 bases between. Per the germline V gene, CDR1 is KGHSH and CDR2 is LQKENI. CDR3 DNA sequence: TGTGCCAGCTCACCGGACAGAGTCAATCAGCCCCAGCATTTT. Amino acid sequence: CASSPDRVNQPQHF. Full variable domain (outside the CDR3, taken from reference TRBV18 and TRBJ1-5): NAGVMQNPRHLVRRRGQEARLRCSPMKGHSHVYWYRQLPEEGLKFMVYLQKENIIDESGMPKERFSAEFPKEGPSILRIQQVVRGDSAAYFCASSPDRVNQPQHFGDGTRLSIL.

This clone was seen many times. The chain couples TRBV5-5 to TRBJ1-6; D not certain. Germline V gene lookup returns CDR1 SGHKS and CDR2 YYEKEE (reference sequence). This CDR3 contains 13 residues. Trimming removed 1 base from V and 8 bases from J, with 7 bases in between. CDR3 amino acids: CASSLLVDSPLHF. The CDR3 DNA reads as TGTGCCAGCAGCTTGCTAGTGGATTCACCCCTCCACTTT.

The rearrangement links TRBV18 to TRBJ1-5; 8 nucleotides match TRBD1. Germline V gives CDR1 KGHSH, CDR2 LQKENI. Trimming removed 4 bases from V and 6 bases from J; junction bases left unmatched: 8. This CDR3 has 15 residues. CDR3 sequence: CASSLQGAPGQPQHF. In nucleotides, the CDR3 is TGTGCCAGCTCACTTCAGGGGGCGCCTGGTCAGCCCCAGCATTTT.

This chain uses TRBV27 with TRBJ2-3, with D hard to call. The V end lost 3 bases, the J end lost 2 bases, and 9 bases lay between the germline ends. Looked up from germline, CDR1 is MNHEY and CDR2 is SMNVEV (reference sequence). This CDR3 comprises 14 residues. The DNA of the CDR3 is TGTGCCAGCAGTTTCGGGTTTTCCACAGATACGCAGTATTTT. Translating gives CASSFGFSTDTQYF.

This clone was picked up a small number of times. This chain joins TRBV27 and TRBJ2-3, with D perhaps given as TRBD1 or TRBD2 (5 bases each). CDR1 and CDR2 (germline): MNHEY, SMNVEV (reference sequence). V was cut by 6 bases and J by 3 bases, with 13 bases left in between. This CDR3 has 14 residues. The CDR3 is CASSPGRLTDTQYF. The DNA for the CDR3 is TGTGCCAGCAGCCCGGGACGGCTAACAGATACGCAGTATTTT.

The J gene is TRBJ1-2, the V gene TRBV4-3; D is unclear. V was cut by 1 base and J by 5 bases, with 14 bases left in between. The CDR3 contains 15 residues. CDR1 is LGHNA and CDR2 is YSLEER in the germline V gene. The CDR3 region is CASSQGTSGSYGYTF. The DNA for the CDR3 is TGCGCCAGCAGCCAAGGAACCTCTGGGTCGTATGGCTACACCTTC.

The V gene is TRBV6-5, the J gene TRBJ2-1; no clear D gene. The CDR3 is 11 amino acids. Germline V lookup: CDR1 MNHEY, CDR2 SVGAGI. V was shortened by 3 bases and J by 10 bases, with 7 bases between the two germline ends. CDR3: CASSYLTEQFF. The CDR3 nucleotides read TGTGCCAGCAGTTATCTTACCGAGCAGTTCTTC.

This chain connects TRBV7-2 to TRBJ1-2; no clear D. V was trimmed by 7 bases and J by 4 bases, leaving 19 bases between them. Germline loops: CDR1 SGHTA, CDR2 FQGNSA. The CDR3 sequence is 15 residues long. CDR3 in DNA: TGTGCCAGCATCAACCCGGCCCGAACCCCCTATGGCTACACCTTC. Translation gives CASINPARTPYGYTF.

The chain links TRBV6-4 to TRBJ1-5; D gene ambiguous. The CDR3 is made up of 14 amino acids. V was trimmed by 5 bases and J by 3 bases, leaving 11 bases between them. Germline lookup yields CDR1 MRHNA and CDR2 SNTAGT. CDR3 sequence (DNA): TGTGCCAGCAGTCCGGACGGAGACAATCAGCCCCAGCATTTT. It translates to CASSPDGDNQPQHF.

The chain joins TRBV7-9 to TRBJ1-2, with unresolved D. The CDR3 is made up of 13 amino acids. The V and J ends lost 3 bases and 8 bases respectively, with 13 bases between them. Germline-derived CDR1 and CDR2 are SEHNR and FQNEAQ (reference sequence). CDR3 sequence (DNA): TGTGCCAGCAGCTTGGCCGGCGATCGCGGCTACACCTTC. Protein product: CASSLAGDRGYTF.

This sequence joins TRBV7-7 and TRBJ1-4; TRBD1 agrees at 8 bases. The CDR3 contains 15 residues. The germline V gene has CDR1 SSHAT and CDR2 FNYEAQ (reference sequence). J was trimmed by 8 bases and V by 5 bases; bases with no gene match: 10. The CDR3 region has the DNA TGTGCCAGCAGCCTCAGACAGGGGCCAGGGGAAAAACTGTTTTTT. Translated: CASSLRQGPGEKLFF.

The V and J genes are TRBV18 and TRBJ2-5; D is perhaps TRBD2 (5 bases). From germline, CDR1 is KGHSH and CDR2 LQKENI. V was cut by 6 bases and J by 2 bases, with 7 bases left in between. This CDR3 region has 12 residues. The CDR3 DNA reads as TGTGCCAGCTCTCCGGGGCAAGAGACCCAGTACTTC. Amino acid sequence: CASSPGQETQYF.